This T cell receptor beta chain was retrieved from a study of T cells after yellow fever vaccination. General observations from the study: Only a minor proportion of clonotypes was detected across both CD4 and CD8 compartments. Abundant contaminating clonotypes from the bulk population could appear in FACS-sorted repertoires.

TCRdb itself ran the 5' RACE reads through MiXCR, one entry per CDR3 protein. The data contain about 110,000 distinct CDR3 sequences, 6.5% to 9% of them singletons. The sample holds many counts of this clonotype. As yet, its antigen is unknown. This clonotype was obtained from a young man who received the YFV17D yellow fever vaccine. This specimen consisted of CD8+ T cells sorted from PBMCs, obtained 45 days after the yellow fever booster vaccination.

CDR3 in amino acids: CASSPDRDSYNEQFF. CDR3 DNA sequence: TGCGCCAGCAGCCCGGACAGGGACTCCTACAATGAGCAGTTCTTC. This chain connects TRBV4-3 to TRBJ2-1; 8 bases are a match to TRBD1. V dropped 4 bases and J dropped 0; count of bases not matched to a gene: 2. CDR3 length equals 15 residues. CDR1 is LGHNA and CDR2 is YSLEER in the germline V gene.